Below are 5 T cell receptor beta chains sequenced from a single sample in a study of cytomegalovirus exposure and HLA in healthy donors. Vbeta (60) and Jbeta (13) primers were used in the PCR. Clones were read by immunoSEQ multiplex PCR, and TCRdb kept only the in-frame ones, dropping some. This table holds approximately 160,000 clones, about three quarters found once. Source material: PBMCs. The receptors originated from a middle-aged woman in good health and CMV-seropositive.

The count of this clone is one. The rearrangement links TRBV7-9 to TRBJ2-3; 8 nucleotides line up with TRBD2. V was clipped by 4 bases and J by 6 bases; unmatched bases: 6. Germline V CDR1 and CDR2: SEHNR, FQNEAQ (reference sequence). The CDR3 is made up of 14 amino acids. CDR3 amino acids: CASSSGLGSDTQYF. As DNA, the CDR3 is TGTGCCAGCAGCTCGGGACTAGGCTCTGATACGCAGTATTTT.

DNA for the CDR3: TGTGCCAGCAGCTTGGGGCCAGCCGGGGAGCTGTTTTTT. It translates to CASSLGPAGELFF. V usage is TRBV5-4 and J usage is TRBJ2-2, with unresolved D. Germline V gives CDR1 SGHNT, CDR2 YYREEE (reference sequence). There are 13 residues in the CDR3. V lost 0 bases to trimming and J lost 6 bases, with 6 bases between them.

This clone was counted ten times or more. V is TRBV29-1 and J is TRBJ1-1, with unresolved D. Trimming cost V 6 bases and J 4 bases, with 12 bases left between them. Per germline, CDR1 SQVTM and CDR2 ANQGSEA. This CDR3 spans 12 amino acids. CDR3 sequence reads: CSVGFRGTEAFF. The CDR3 nucleotides are TGCAGCGTGGGGTTCCGGGGCACTGAAGCTTTCTTT.

The genes are TRBV6-5 and TRBJ1-5; D not resolved. CDR1 and CDR2 from the germline V gene are MNHEY and SVGAGI. The ends were cut back, 0 bases at V and 4 bases at J, with 10 bases in the middle. This CDR3 region has 15 residues. The CDR3 DNA reads as TGTGCCAGCAGTTACTCCGGGTCTCCGAATCAGCCCCAGCATTTT. Its protein is CASSYSGSPNQPQHF.

The gene calls are TRBV10-2 and TRBJ2-5; D possibly corresponds to TRBD2 (5 bases). The germline V gene has CDR1 WSHSY and CDR2 SAAADI. The CDR3 contains 14 residues. Trimming removed 2 bases from V and 2 bases from J, with 9 bases in between. The CDR3 nucleotides are TGCGCCAGCAGTGAGGGACTTTCGCAAGAGACCCAGTACTTC. Its translation: CASSEGLSQETQYF.